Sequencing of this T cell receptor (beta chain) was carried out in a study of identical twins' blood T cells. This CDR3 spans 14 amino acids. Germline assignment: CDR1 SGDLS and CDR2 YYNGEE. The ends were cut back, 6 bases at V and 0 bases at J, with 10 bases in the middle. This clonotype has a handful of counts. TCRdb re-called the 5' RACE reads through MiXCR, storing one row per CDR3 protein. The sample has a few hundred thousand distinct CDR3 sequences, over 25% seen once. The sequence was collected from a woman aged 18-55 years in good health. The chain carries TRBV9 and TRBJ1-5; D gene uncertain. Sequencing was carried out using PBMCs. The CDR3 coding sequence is TGTGCCAGCAAGGAGCGGGTTAGCAATCAGCCCCAGCATTTT. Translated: CASKERVSNQPQHF.